The entry below gives a single TCR beta chain sequence along with its context. The target antigen is unknown. The CDR3 extends over 13 amino acids. The V and J ends lost 6 bases and 4 bases respectively, with 10 bases between them. CDR1 MNHEY and CDR2 SMNVEV come from the germline V gene (reference sequence). At the end of around eleven days of culture, CD4+ T cells were isolated. The participants, recipients of two vaccine doses, got either BNT162b2 or mRNA-1273. The vaccine recipients had no prior SARS-CoV-2 infection, with negative nucleocapsid antibodies. The data were obtained in a study of vaccination effects on CD4 cells after COVID-19. The data were produced by immunoSEQ multiplex PCR, yet TCRdb's version contains in-frame clones alone and is incomplete. The data hold approximately 60,000 clones, with about four fifths observed a single time. Regarding the study as a whole: Late post-vaccination, clones induced by infection and those induced by vaccine underwent marked clonal contraction.

This clonotype was sampled from a human donor who received a COVID-19 vaccine. Sequencing used CD4+ T cells from PBMCs cultured without peptide, obtained after COVID-19 vaccination. The V gene is TRBV27, the J gene TRBJ2-1; D is unclear. The CDR3 spells CASRKNPYNEQFF. CDR3 nucleotides: TGTGCCAGCAGAAAAAACCCTTACAATGAGCAGTTCTTC.